The 5 T cell receptor beta chains below were found in one sample sequenced in a study of vaccination effects on CD4 cells after COVID-19 (dated by TCRdb to between 2021 and 2024). The library came from the immunoSEQ multiplex PCR assay. TCRdb took this table from immuneACCESS and kept in-frame rearrangements with V and J called. Such tables lack part of the clones; where checked against another copy, unresolved V genes explain under half of the gap, and the rest is unexplained. The sample contains around 47,000 clones, around 70% of them found a single time. Over 25% of the sample rests with the top ten. In the ViraFEST assay, PBMC were stimulated with viral peptide pools, and TCR sequencing was then used to find antigen-specific CD4+ T cell clonotypes based on their expansion. After around eleven days of culture, CD4+ T cells were isolated with the EasySep CD4+ T cell isolation kit. PCR-confirmed SARS-CoV-2 infection had occurred in convalescent patients between March and December 2020, before the Alpha, Beta and Delta variants emerged in the United States.

These receptors' antigens are unknown. The sample in question was CD4+ T cells from PBMCs cultured with a peptide pool, obtained before COVID-19 vaccination. The receptors derive from a human donor who had a prior SARS-CoV-2 infection.

This chain links TRBV19 with TRBJ1-2, with D unclear. The germline gives CDR1 LNHDA, CDR2 SQIVND (reference sequence). This CDR3 spans 13 amino acids. The V end was cut by 3 bases, the J end by 5 bases, with 10 bases between. CDR3 in amino acids: CASSITTEYGYTF. The CDR3 DNA sequence: TGTGCCAGTAGTATTACGACCGAGTATGGCTACACCTTC. Full variable domain (missing parts from reference TRBV19 and TRBJ1-2): DGGITQSPKYLFRKEGQNVTLSCEQNLNHDAMYWYRQDPGQGLRLIYYSQIVNDFQKGDIAEGYSVSREKKESFPLTVTSAQKNPTAFYLCASSITTEYGYTFGSGTRLTVV.

V is TRBV7-9 and J is TRBJ1-1; TRBD1 agrees at 11 bases. With V trimmed by 3 bases and J by 7 bases, 4 bases remained unmatched. Germline V gene lookup returns CDR1 SEHNR and CDR2 FQNEAQ (reference sequence). The CDR3 is 14 amino acids. The CDR3 is CASSFGGQGVEAFF. The CDR3 DNA sequence: TGTGCCAGCAGCTTCGGGGGACAGGGGGTTGAAGCTTTCTTT.

The V gene is TRBV3-1 (or the pseudogene TRBV3-2), the J gene TRBJ2-7, with a weak D call TRBD1 (6 bases). With 1 base removed from V and 6 bases from J, the gap between germline ends came to 13 bases. Germline lookup yields CDR1 LGHDT and CDR2 YNNKEL (reference sequence). CDR3 size: 14 residues. The CDR3 DNA reads TGTGCCAGCAGCCAAGGGGGGCTTCGGGTCGAGCAGTACTTC. This codes for CASSQGGLRVEQYF.

The CDR3 DNA is TGCGCCAGCAGCTTGGCCTTCACGGGTGATTCACCCCTCCACTTT. Protein product: CASSLAFTGDSPLHF. The rearrangement joins TRBV5-1 to TRBJ1-6, with D unclear. The CDR3 runs 15 residues. Germline CDR1 is SGHRS and CDR2 is YFSETQ. The V gene lost 0 bases and the J gene lost 8 bases, with 12 bases spanning the gap.

The V gene is TRBV25-1, the J gene TRBJ2-5; perhaps TRBD2 as D (6 bases). The germline V gene encodes CDR1 MGHDK and CDR2 SYGVNS. The V gene lost 4 bases and the J gene lost 5 bases, with 11 bases spanning the gap. The CDR3 is 13 residues long. CDR3 amino acids: CASSGRRDETQYF. The CDR3 nucleotides are TGTGCCAGCAGTGGAAGGAGGGACGAGACCCAGTACTTC.